This T cell receptor (beta chain) was captured in a study of graft-versus-host responses after intestinal transplantation. Overall study findings and caveats: Early post-transplant HvG declines showed an association with peak circulating GvH clone levels. Allograft clonal ratios (graft-versus-host to host-versus-graft) were high in patients who had graft-donor T cell macrochimerism.

Only in-frame clones appear in the TCRdb table, and some are missing; sequencing was by immunoSEQ multiplex PCR. Of about 5,500 clones in the sample, roughly 30% were seen once. With approximately 200,000 irradiated, violet-dye-labeled stimulator cells, approximately 200,000 CFSE-labeled responder cells were plated. This clone was recorded only once. Because the CDR3 is missing its conserved closing phenylalanine or tryptophan, this is likely a read error. The V gene's germline CDR1 is SNHLY and CDR2 FYNNEI. Deletions cut 2 bases from V and 8 bases from J, with 12 bases between. The CDR3 contains 13 residues.

V gene TRBV2 combines with J gene TRBJ1-2; D is uncertain. This sample comprised alloreactive CD4+ T cells from a mixed lymphocyte reaction culture, obtained before transplantation. The subset: CFSE-low proliferating T cells sorted from roughly six-day pre-transplant mixed lymphocyte reaction (GvH or HvG direction). The source is a human patient who was an organ donor for intestinal transplantation. The CDR3 sequence: CASSELWVGGYTL. The CDR3 DNA follows: TGTGCCAGCAGTGAATTGTGGGTAGGGGGCTACACCCTC.